A single sample is the source of the 20 T cell receptor beta chains below, sequenced in a study of vaccination effects on CD4 cells after COVID-19. Data came from immunoSEQ multiplex PCR; TCRdb stores just in-frame clones and leaves some out. This repertoire shows tens of thousands of clones, over 65% found once; its top ten account for roughly 11%. The culture ran for roughly ten days before CD4+ T cells were isolated. No antigen has been identified for these receptors. The sample in question was CD4+ T cells from PBMCs cultured without peptide, obtained before COVID-19 vaccination. These receptor sequences come from a human donor who received a COVID-19 vaccine.

This chain links TRBV14 with TRBJ2-7; D gene unclear. Germline V gives CDR1 SGHDN, CDR2 FVKESK. The CDR3 extends over 14 amino acids. V lost 3 bases to trimming and J lost 6 bases, with 15 bases between them. CDR3 in DNA: TGTGCCAGCAGCCATAACGCCCGAGTGGGCGAGCAGTACTTC. Translating gives CASSHNARVGEQYF.

The rearrangement uses TRBV7-8 and TRBJ2-3; tentative D call: TRBD1 (5 bases). Germline V lookup: CDR1 SGHVS, CDR2 FQNEAQ. V lost 2 bases, J lost 4 bases, and 7 bases lay in between. CDR3 size: 13 residues. The CDR3 reads CASSLQGADTQYF. DNA for the CDR3: TGTGCCAGCAGCTTACAGGGTGCAGATACGCAGTATTTT.

The rearrangement uses TRBV2 and TRBJ2-2; tentatively, D is TRBD1 (5 bases). CDR3 length: 14 residues. Trimming took off 1 base at V and 7 bases at J, with 10 bases between the two ends. Per the germline V gene, CDR1 is SNHLY and CDR2 is FYNNEI. This chain's CDR3 is CASSEGGVGGELFF. For the CDR3, the DNA is TGTGCCAGCAGTGAAGGGGGCGTCGGCGGGGAGCTGTTTTTT.

The V and J genes are TRBV19 and TRBJ1-5, with D possibly matching TRBD1 (5 bases). This CDR3 comprises 14 residues. Between the trimmed V and J ends, which lost 7 bases and 3 bases, there was a span of 13 bases. The germline gives CDR1 LNHDA, CDR2 SQIVND (reference sequence). The DNA for the CDR3 is TGTGCCAGTACCCAACAGGAGTTCAATCAGCCCCAGCATTTT. It specifies CASTQQEFNQPQHF.

This clone is a singleton in its sample. The chain combines TRBV10-3 with TRBJ1-1, with D unclear. The germline V gene has CDR1 ENHRY and CDR2 SYGVKD. V was clipped by 3 bases and J by 11 bases, with 16 bases between them. The CDR3 has 13 amino acids. This chain's CDR3 is CAISDPVLLWAFF. DNA of the CDR3: TGTGCCATCAGTGACCCGGTTCTTCTGTGGGCTTTCTTT.

This chain uses TRBV28 with TRBJ1-3; 7 nucleotides match TRBD1. This CDR3 comprises 16 residues. Germline-derived CDR1 and CDR2 are MDHEN and SYDVKM. V shed 5 bases and J 0 bases; nucleotides not matched to a gene: 7. This CDR3 is CASSTRTGRSGNTIYF. DNA of the CDR3: TGTGCCAGCAGTACCCGGACAGGCCGCTCTGGAAACACCATATATTTT.

V is TRBV4-2 and J is TRBJ1-2; tentative D call: TRBD1 (5 bases). V was shortened by 0 bases and J by 4 bases, with 15 bases between the two germline ends. In germline, CDR1 is LGHNA, CDR2 YNFKEQ. This CDR3 contains 16 residues. This CDR3 is CASSQDKNSGGYGYTF. CDR3 nucleotides: TGTGCCAGCAGCCAAGATAAGAACAGCGGGGGCTATGGCTACACCTTC.

This clone has just a few counts. The CDR3 sequence is CASSGAPYNSPLHF. The CDR3 DNA reads as TGTGCCAGCAGCGGTGCTCCGTATAATTCACCCCTCCACTTT. The rearrangement links TRBV9 to TRBJ1-6, with D unresolved. Germline CDR1 and CDR2: SGDLS and YYNGEE. The germline V and J ends were trimmed by 3 bases and 4 bases, with 8 bases remaining between them. The CDR3 has 14 residues.

This clone has a handful of counts. The J gene is TRBJ2-7, the V gene TRBV6-5, with D possibly matching TRBD2 (5 bases). Germline V gene lookup returns CDR1 MNHEY and CDR2 SVGAGI. With 2 bases removed from V and 3 bases from J, the gap between germline ends came to 14 bases. The CDR3 sequence is 15 residues long. The CDR3 DNA reads TGTGCCAGCAGTTACGGGGTAGAGGGCCACTACGAGCAGTACTTC. It codes for CASSYGVEGHYEQYF.

V is TRBV30 and J is TRBJ2-3, with 9 positions matching TRBD1. The germline CDR1 and CDR2 sequences are GTSNPN and SVGIG (reference sequence). The V segment lost 3 bases and the J segment 4 bases; nucleotides outside the gene matches: 5. The CDR3 runs to 14 residues. Here the CDR3 DNA reads TGTGCCTGGAGACAGACAGGGGGAGCAGATACGCAGTATTTT. It codes for CAWRQTGGADTQYF.

The CDR3 sequence is CASSQGVANEKLFF. Here the CDR3 DNA reads TGCGCCAGCAGCCAAGGGGTGGCGAATGAAAAACTGTTTTTT. The chain carries TRBV4-1 and TRBJ1-4; D is unresolved. CDR1 and CDR2 from the germline V gene are MGHRA and YSYEKL. The CDR3 is made up of 14 amino acids. V lost 1 base and J 5 bases, leaving 8 bases between the germline ends.

This clone is a singleton in its sample. The chain has TRBV28 and TRBJ2-7, with D tentatively TRBD2 (5 bases). The germline gives CDR1 MDHEN, CDR2 SYDVKM. Trimming removed 5 bases at V and 6 bases at J, with 20 bases between. This CDR3 has 15 amino acids. The CDR3 loop reads CASSLSRGPRVEQYF. The DNA for the CDR3 is TGTGCCAGCAGTCTATCCCGAGGGCCTAGGGTCGAGCAGTACTTC.

CDR3 in amino acids: CASSQEGIIYGYTF. CDR3 DNA: TGCGCCAGCAGCCAAGAGGGTATCATCTATGGCTACACCTTC. The chain combines TRBV4-1 with TRBJ1-2, with D uncertain. In germline, CDR1 is MGHRA, CDR2 YSYEKL. V shed 0 bases and J shed 4 bases, with 9 bases lying between them. This CDR3 has 14 residues.

This clone was detected only a few times. This chain uses TRBV19 with TRBJ1-2; 9 nucleotides agree with TRBD1. Germline V gene data show CDR1 as LNHDA and CDR2 as SQIVND (reference sequence). The CDR3 runs to 15 residues. V shed 9 bases and J 1 base; nucleotides not matched to a gene: 9. Written as DNA, the CDR3 is TGTGCCAGCCGGACAGGGGCTGGGGTTAACTATGGCTACACCTTC. This encodes CASRTGAGVNYGYTF.

V is TRBV9 and J is TRBJ2-3, with D maybe TRBD2 (7 bases). CDR1 and CDR2 (germline): SGDLS, YYNGEE. Trimming shortened V by 0 bases and J by 5 bases, and 13 bases separated the two germline ends. This CDR3 is 15 amino acids long. The CDR3 here is CASSVGGGPIDTQYF. The CDR3 nucleotides read TGTGCCAGCAGCGTAGGGGGGGGGCCTATAGATACGCAGTATTTT.

V and J are TRBV2 and TRBJ1-6; TRBD1 matches 9 bases. The length of the CDR3 is 17 residues. Germline CDR1 is SNHLY and CDR2 is FYNNEI. V shed 5 bases and J 11 bases; nucleotides not matched to a gene: 16. The CDR3 is CASSWVDLTGGKTPLHF. CDR3 sequence (DNA): TGTGCCAGCAGTTGGGTAGACCTTACAGGGGGCAAGACACCCCTCCACTTT.

This clone was observed a few times. The chain couples TRBV5-6 to TRBJ2-7; D call uncertain. Germline CDR1 reads SGHDT; CDR2 reads YYEEEE. V was pared by 0 bases and J by 6 bases, with 7 bases between. The CDR3 runs 12 residues. As DNA, the CDR3 is TGTGCCAGCAGCTTGGTCCGAAGCGAGCAGTACTTC. Translated: CASSLVRSEQYF.

The CDR3 bases are TGTGCCAGCAGCCAAGGTCAGGGGGCGCGGTTTTTCACTGAAGCTTTCTTT. Amino acid sequence: CASSQGQGARFFTEAFF. The chain employs TRBV3-1 (or the pseudogene TRBV3-2) and TRBJ1-1; 8 bases match TRBD1. Germline V CDR1 and CDR2: LGHDT, YNNKEL (reference sequence). Germline trimming cut 1 base from V and 4 bases from J; bases unmatched to any gene: 11. The CDR3 totals 17 residues.

The rearrangement joins TRBV7-6 to TRBJ2-5; D not resolved. Trimming pared 7 bases from V and 3 bases from J, leaving 6 bases between. CDR1 and CDR2 from the germline V gene are SGHVS and FNYEAQ. CDR3 size: 11 residues. CDR3 loop: CASTLKETQYF. In DNA, the CDR3 is TGTGCCAGCACCCTTAAAGAGACCCAGTACTTC.

The genes are TRBV6-5 and TRBJ2-7, with 8 bases matching TRBD1. CDR1 and CDR2 from the germline V gene are MNHEY and SVGAGI. CDR3 length equals 14 residues. J gave up 5 bases and V 6 bases, and 9 bases lay outside the gene matches. The CDR3 loop is CASRPGGSLHEQYF. In DNA, the CDR3 is TGTGCCAGCAGGCCAGGGGGCTCCCTCCACGAGCAGTACTTC.